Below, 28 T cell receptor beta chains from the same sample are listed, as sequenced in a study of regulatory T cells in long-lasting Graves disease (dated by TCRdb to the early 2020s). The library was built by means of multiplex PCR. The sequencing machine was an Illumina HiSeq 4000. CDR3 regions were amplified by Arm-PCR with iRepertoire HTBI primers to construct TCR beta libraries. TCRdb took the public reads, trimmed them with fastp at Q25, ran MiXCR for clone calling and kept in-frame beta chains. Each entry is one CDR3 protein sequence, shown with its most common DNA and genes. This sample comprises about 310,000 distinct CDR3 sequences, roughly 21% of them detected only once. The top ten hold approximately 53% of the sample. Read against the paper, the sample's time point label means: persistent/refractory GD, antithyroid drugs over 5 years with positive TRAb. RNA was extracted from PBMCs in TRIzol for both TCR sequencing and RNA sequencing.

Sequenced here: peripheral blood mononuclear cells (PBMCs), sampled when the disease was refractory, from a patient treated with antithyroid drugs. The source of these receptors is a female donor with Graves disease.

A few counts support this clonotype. CDR3: CASSSLGRGSNTEAFF. The CDR3 DNA reads TGTGCCAGCAGTTCGTTAGGGCGGGGCTCGAACACTGAAGCTTTCTTT. The chain employs TRBV28 and TRBJ1-1; a weak D match, TRBD1 (5 bases). Looked up from germline, CDR1 is MDHEN and CDR2 is SYDVKM. Trimming shortened V by 4 bases and J by 1 base, and 16 bases separated the two germline ends. This CDR3 region has 16 residues.

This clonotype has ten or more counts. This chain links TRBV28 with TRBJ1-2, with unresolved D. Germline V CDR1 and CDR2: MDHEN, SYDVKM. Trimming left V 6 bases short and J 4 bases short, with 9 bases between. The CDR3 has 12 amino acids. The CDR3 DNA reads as TGTGCCAGCAGCTTCCAGTCCTATGGCTACACCTTC. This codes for CASSFQSYGYTF.

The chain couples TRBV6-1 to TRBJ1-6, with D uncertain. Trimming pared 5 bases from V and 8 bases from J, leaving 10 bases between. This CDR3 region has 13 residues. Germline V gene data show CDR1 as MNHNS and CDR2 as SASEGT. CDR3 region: CASSTTEDSPLHF. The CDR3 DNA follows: TGTGCCAGCAGTACGACGGAAGATTCACCCCTCCACTTT.

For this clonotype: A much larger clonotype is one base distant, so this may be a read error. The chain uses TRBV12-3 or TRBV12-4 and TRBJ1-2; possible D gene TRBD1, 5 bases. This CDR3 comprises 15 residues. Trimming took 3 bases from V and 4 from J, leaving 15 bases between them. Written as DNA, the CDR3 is TGTGCCAGCAGTTTGGTTCAGGGATCCAGCTATGGCTACACCTTC. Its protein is CASSLVQGSSYGYTF.

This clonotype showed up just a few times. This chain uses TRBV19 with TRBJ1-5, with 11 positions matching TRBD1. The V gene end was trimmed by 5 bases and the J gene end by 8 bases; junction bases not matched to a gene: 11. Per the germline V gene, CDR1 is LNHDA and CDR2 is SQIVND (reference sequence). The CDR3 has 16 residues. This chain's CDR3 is CASSARGQGGLEPQHF. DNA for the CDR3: TGTGCCAGTAGTGCACGGGGACAGGGGGGTCTAGAGCCCCAGCATTTT.

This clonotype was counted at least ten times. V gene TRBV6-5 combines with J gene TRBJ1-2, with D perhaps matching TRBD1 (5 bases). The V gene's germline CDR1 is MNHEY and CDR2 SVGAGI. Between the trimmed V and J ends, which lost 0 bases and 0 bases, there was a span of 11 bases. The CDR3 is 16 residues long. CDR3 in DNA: TGTGCCAGCAGTTACTCATTAGACAGATCTAACTATGGCTACACCTTC. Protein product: CASSYSLDRSNYGYTF.

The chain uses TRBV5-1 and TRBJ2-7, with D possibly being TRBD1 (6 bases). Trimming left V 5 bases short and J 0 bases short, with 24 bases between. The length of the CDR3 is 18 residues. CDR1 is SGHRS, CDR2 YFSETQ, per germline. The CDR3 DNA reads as TGCGCCAGCAGAATGGACAGAGATTTGACTTCGAGCTCCTACGAGCAGTACTTC. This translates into CASRMDRDLTSSSYEQYF.

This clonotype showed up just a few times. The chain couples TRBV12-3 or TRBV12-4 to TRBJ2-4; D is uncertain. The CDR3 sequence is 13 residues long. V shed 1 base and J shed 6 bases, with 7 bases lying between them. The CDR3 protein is CASSLGEVNIQYF. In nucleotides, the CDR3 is TGTGCCAGCAGTTTAGGCGAGGTAAACATTCAGTACTTC.

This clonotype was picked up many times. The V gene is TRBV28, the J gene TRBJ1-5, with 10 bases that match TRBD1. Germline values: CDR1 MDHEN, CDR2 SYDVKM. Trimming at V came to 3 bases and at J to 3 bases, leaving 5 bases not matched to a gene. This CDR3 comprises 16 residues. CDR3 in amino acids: CASSFMGQGNNQPQHF. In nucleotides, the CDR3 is TGTGCCAGCAGTTTCATGGGACAGGGGAACAATCAGCCCCAGCATTTT.

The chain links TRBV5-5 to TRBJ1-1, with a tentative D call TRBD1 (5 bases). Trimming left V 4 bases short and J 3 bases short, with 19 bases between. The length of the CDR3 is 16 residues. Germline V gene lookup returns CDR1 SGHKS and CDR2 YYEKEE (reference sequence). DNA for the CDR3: TGTGCCAGCAGCATGCCGTTCAGGGTTAACGACACTGAAGCTTTCTTT. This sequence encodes CASSMPFRVNDTEAFF.

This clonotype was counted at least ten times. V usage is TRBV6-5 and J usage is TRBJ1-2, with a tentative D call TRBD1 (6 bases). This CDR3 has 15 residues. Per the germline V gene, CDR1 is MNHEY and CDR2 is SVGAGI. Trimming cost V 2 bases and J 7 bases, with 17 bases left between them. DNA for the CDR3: TGTGCCAGCAGTTACCCTCTTTCAGGGGCTGGTGGCTACACCTTC. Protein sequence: CASSYPLSGAGGYTF.

CDR3 nucleotides: TGTGCCAGCACTATGGCGGGGCAAGAGACCCAGTACTTC. Its protein product is CASTMAGQETQYF. This chain joins TRBV5-4 and TRBJ2-5, with a tentative D call TRBD2 (6 bases). Germline CDR1 and CDR2: SGHNT and YYREEE (reference sequence). This CDR3 is built from 13 residues. Trimming shortened V by 6 bases and J by 2 bases, and 11 bases separated the two germline ends. Variable domain in full (rest from reference TRBV5-4 and TRBJ2-5): ETGVTQSPTHLIKTRGQQVTLRCSSQSGHNTVSWYQQALGQGPQFIFQYYREEENGRGNFPPRFSGLQFPNYSSELNVNALELDDSALYLCASTMAGQETQYFGPGTRLLVL.

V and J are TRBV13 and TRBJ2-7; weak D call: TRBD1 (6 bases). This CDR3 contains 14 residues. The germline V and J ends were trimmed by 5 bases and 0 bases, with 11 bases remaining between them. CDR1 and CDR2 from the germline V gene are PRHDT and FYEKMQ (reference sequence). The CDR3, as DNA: TGTGCCAGCAGCAAAAGGGGGAACTCCTACGAGCAGTACTTC. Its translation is CASSKRGNSYEQYF.

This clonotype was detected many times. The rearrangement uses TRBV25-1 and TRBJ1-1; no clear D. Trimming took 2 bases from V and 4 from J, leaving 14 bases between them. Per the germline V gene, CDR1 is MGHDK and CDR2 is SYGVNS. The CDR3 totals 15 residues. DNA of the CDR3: TGTGCCAGCAGTGAAACCGAGCCCATCCTCACTGAAGCTTTCTTT. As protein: CASSETEPILTEAFF.

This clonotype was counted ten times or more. CDR3 DNA sequence: TGTGCCAGCAGCTTTAGTTCCGGCTACACCTTC. It is translated as CASSFSSGYTF. The chain combines TRBV5-4 with TRBJ1-2; no clear D gene. The CDR3 length is 11 residues. CDR1 is SGHNT and CDR2 is YYREEE in the germline V gene (reference sequence). With 2 bases removed from V and 8 bases from J, the gap between germline ends came to 7 bases.

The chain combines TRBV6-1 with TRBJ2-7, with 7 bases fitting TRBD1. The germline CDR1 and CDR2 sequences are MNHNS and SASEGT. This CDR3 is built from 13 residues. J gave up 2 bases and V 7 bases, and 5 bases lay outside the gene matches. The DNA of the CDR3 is TGTGCCAGCACTACAGGGGATCCCTACGAGCAGTACTTC. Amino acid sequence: CASTTGDPYEQYF.

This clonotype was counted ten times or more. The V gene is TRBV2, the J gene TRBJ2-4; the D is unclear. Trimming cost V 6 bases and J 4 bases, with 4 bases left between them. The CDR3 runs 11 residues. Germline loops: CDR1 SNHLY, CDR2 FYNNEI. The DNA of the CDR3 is TGTGCCAGCAGGCAGAAAAACATTCAGTACTTC. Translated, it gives CASRQKNIQYF.

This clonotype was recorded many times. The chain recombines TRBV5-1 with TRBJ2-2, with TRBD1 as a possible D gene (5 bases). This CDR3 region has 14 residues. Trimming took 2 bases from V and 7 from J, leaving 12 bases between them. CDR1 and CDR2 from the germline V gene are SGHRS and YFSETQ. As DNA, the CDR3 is TGCGCCAGCAGCTTTTCAGGGTACAACGGGGAGCTGTTTTTT. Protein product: CASSFSGYNGELFF.

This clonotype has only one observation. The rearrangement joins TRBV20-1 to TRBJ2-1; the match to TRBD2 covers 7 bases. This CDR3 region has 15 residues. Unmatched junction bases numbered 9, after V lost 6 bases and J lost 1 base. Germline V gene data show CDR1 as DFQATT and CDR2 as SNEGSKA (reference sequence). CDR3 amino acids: CSAERSGDSYNEQFF. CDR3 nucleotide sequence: TGCAGTGCCGAGAGGAGCGGGGATTCCTACAATGAGCAGTTCTTC.

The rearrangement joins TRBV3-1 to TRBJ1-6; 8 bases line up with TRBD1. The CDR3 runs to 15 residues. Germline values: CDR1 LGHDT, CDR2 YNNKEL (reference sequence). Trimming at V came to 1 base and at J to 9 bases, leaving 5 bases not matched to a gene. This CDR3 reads CASSQVDRGSSPLHF. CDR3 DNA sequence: TGTGCCAGCAGCCAAGTCGACAGGGGAAGTTCACCCCTCCACTTT. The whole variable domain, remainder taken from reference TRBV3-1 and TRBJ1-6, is DTAVSQTPKYLVTQMGNDKSIKCEQNLGHDTMYWYKQDSKKFLKIMFSYNNKELIINETVPNRFSPKSPDKAHLNLHINSLELGDSAVYFCASSQVDRGSSPLHFGNGTRLTVT.

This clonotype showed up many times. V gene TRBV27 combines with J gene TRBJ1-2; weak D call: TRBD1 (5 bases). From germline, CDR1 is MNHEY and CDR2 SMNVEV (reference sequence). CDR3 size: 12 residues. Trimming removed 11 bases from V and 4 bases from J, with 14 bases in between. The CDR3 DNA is TGTGCCTCCGGGGCCGCGACCTATGGCTACACCTTC. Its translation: CASGAATYGYTF.

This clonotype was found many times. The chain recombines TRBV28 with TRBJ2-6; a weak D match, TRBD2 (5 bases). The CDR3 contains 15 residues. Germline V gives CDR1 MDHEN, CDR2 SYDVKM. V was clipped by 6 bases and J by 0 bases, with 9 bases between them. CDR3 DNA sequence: TGTGCCAGCAGCCCTCGGGGCTCTGGGGCCAACGTCCTGACTTTC. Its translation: CASSPRGSGANVLTF.

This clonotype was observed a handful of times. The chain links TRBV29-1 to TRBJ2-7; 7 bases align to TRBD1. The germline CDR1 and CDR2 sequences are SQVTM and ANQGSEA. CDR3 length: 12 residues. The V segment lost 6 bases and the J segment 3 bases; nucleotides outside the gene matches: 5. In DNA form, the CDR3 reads TGCAGCGTCCGACAGGGATACTACGAGCAGTACTTC. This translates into CSVRQGYYEQYF.

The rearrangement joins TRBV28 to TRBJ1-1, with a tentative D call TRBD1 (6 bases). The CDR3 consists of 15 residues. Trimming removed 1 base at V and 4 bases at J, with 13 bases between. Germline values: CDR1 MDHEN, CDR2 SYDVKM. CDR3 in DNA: TGTGCCAGCAGTTTATTAAGGGGAGGGGGCACTGAAGCTTTCTTT. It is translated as CASSLLRGGGTEAFF.

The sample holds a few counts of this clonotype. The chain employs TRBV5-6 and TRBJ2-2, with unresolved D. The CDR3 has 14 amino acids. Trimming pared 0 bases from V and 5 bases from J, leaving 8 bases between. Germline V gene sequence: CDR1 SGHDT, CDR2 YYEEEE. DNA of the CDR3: TGTGCCAGCAGCTTGGTTGATGTGACCGGGGAGCTGTTTTTT. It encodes CASSLVDVTGELFF.

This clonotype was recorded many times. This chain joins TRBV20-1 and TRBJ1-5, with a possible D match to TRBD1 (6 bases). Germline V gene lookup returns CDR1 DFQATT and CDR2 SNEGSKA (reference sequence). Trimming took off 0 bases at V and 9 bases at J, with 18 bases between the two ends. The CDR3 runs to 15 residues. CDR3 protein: CSARDQDSGDLPQHF. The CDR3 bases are TGCAGTGCTAGAGATCAGGACAGTGGGGATCTGCCCCAGCATTTT.

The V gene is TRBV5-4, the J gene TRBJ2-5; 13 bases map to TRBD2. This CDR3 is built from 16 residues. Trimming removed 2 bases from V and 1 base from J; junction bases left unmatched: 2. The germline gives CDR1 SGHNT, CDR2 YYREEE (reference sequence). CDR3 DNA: TGTGCCAGCAGCTTCAGACTAGCGGGGGGCCAAGAGACCCAGTACTTC. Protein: CASSFRLAGGQETQYF.

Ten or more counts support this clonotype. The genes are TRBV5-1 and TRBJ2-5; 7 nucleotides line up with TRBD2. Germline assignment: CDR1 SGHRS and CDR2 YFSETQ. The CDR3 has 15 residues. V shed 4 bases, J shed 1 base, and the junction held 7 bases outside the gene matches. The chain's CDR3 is CASSRERGGQETQYF. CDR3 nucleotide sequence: TGCGCCAGCAGCCGGGAGCGGGGAGGCCAAGAGACCCAGTACTTC.